These 6 T cell receptor beta chains came from one sample sequenced in a study of blood T cells in healthy people across ages. PCR was performed a second time for about 7 to 12 cycles using a sample-barcoded 5' primer and a J-beta primer mix. TCRdb reprocessed the 5' RACE reads with MiXCR, giving one entry per CDR3 protein. The sample lists about 780,000 distinct CDR3 sequences, around 62% occurring once. Material: blood. These receptors all stem from a man aged 30 to 39 in good health.

The rearrangement links TRBV6-2 or TRBV6-3 to TRBJ2-1; the D gene could be TRBD1 or TRBD2 (5 bases each). The J call may be incorrect, as the DNA end agrees better with TRBJ2-7. The germline V gene has CDR1 MNHEY and CDR2 SVGEGT. The length of the CDR3 is 14 residues. DNA for the CDR3: TGTGCCAGCAGTCCCTATGAGGGGAACAATGAGCAGTACTTC. Protein: CASSPYEGNNEQYF.

The V call is TRBV24-1, the J call TRBJ2-1; 7 nucleotides match TRBD1. The germline V gene encodes CDR1 KGHDR and CDR2 SFDVKD. The CDR3 has 16 residues. Trimming at V came to 6 bases and at J to 2 bases, leaving 9 bases not matched to a gene. DNA of the CDR3: TGTGCCACCAGTACCACAGGGGCCGGGGCCTACAATGAGCAGTTCTTC. Translated: CATSTTGAGAYNEQFF.

The genes are TRBV24-1 and TRBJ2-7; TRBD1 aligns across 11 bases. J was trimmed by 2 bases and V by 4 bases; bases with no gene match: 3. CDR1 is KGHDR and CDR2 is SFDVKD in the germline V gene. This CDR3 comprises 15 residues. The CDR3 protein is CATSDGTGGTYEQYF. CDR3 coding DNA: TGTGCCACCAGTGACGGGACAGGGGGGACCTACGAGCAGTACTTC.

The genes are TRBV9 and TRBJ2-1; D possibly corresponds to TRBD2 (5 bases). This CDR3 is built from 14 residues. Germline V gene data show CDR1 as SGDLS and CDR2 as YYNGEE. The ends were cut back, 0 bases at V and 5 bases at J, with 9 bases in the middle. This CDR3 reads CASSVGVANNEQFF. CDR3 sequence (DNA): TGTGCCAGCAGCGTAGGCGTAGCGAACAATGAGCAGTTCTTC.

The chain recombines TRBV12-3 or TRBV12-4 with TRBJ2-7, with D possibly matching TRBD1 (6 bases). Trimming shortened V by 7 bases and J by 2 bases, and 12 bases separated the two germline ends. The CDR3 is 13 amino acids. This chain's CDR3 is CASTGDNTYEQYF. CDR3 nucleotide sequence: TGTGCCAGCACCGGGGACAACACCTACGAGCAGTACTTC.

This clonotype was detected once. This chain joins TRBV28 and TRBJ2-7; 7 nucleotides align to TRBD1. Trimming took 1 base from V and 2 from J; bases not matched to a gene: 11. Germline CDR1 and CDR2: MDHEN and SYDVKM. The CDR3 runs 17 residues. CDR3 bases: TGTGCCAGCAGTTTATCCGTCCGGGACAGCAAGACCTACGAGCAGTACTTC. Translation gives CASSLSVRDSKTYEQYF.